This passage covers 4 T cell receptor beta chains from one sample sequenced in a study of OX40 agonist ivuxolimab in advanced cancers. Sequenced by immunoSEQ multiplex PCR; TCRdb stores in-frame clones only, minus some. The sample yields about 82,000 clones, more than 70% seen once. The material sequenced was CD4+ or CD8+ T cells sorted from blood, taken in a trial of the OX40 agonist ivuxolimab. The receptors originated from an adult with an advanced solid tumor such as melanoma, head and neck, liver or kidney cancer.

This clone was counted a few times. The V and J genes are TRBV5-4 and TRBJ1-1; no firm D call. This CDR3 spans 11 amino acids. The germline V gene encodes CDR1 SGHNT and CDR2 YYREEE (reference sequence). Trimming removed 5 bases from V and 1 base from J, with 3 bases in between. For the CDR3, the DNA is TGTGCCAGCAGAAGGAACACTGAAGCTTTCTTT. As protein: CASRRNTEAFF. The full variable domain, with the rest looked up from reference TRBV5-4 and TRBJ1-1, is ETGVTQSPTHLIKTRGQQVTLRCSSQSGHNTVSWYQQALGQGPQFIFQYYREEENGRGNFPPRFSGLQFPNYSSELNVNALELDDSALYLCASRRNTEAFFGQGTRLTVV.

The chain joins TRBV5-1 to TRBJ2-2; D possibly uses TRBD1 or TRBD2 (5 bases each). The CDR3 is 16 amino acids. Germline V gene sequence: CDR1 SGHRS, CDR2 YFSETQ. The V gene lost 0 bases and the J gene lost 6 bases, with 15 bases spanning the gap. CDR3 DNA: TGCGCCAGCAGCTTGGGGGCAGGTTGGGACGCCGGGGAGCTGTTTTTT. Protein product: CASSLGAGWDAGELFF.

This chain joins TRBV6-1 and TRBJ1-2; a possible D gene is TRBD1 (6 bases). Germline CDR1 MNHNS, CDR2 SASEGT. CDR3 length: 12 residues. The V and J ends lost 1 base and 8 bases respectively, with 8 bases between them. The CDR3: CASSEDRVGYTF. CDR3 nucleotide sequence: TGTGCCAGCAGTGAAGACAGGGTCGGCTACACCTTC.

The genes are TRBV5-5 and TRBJ2-7, with 11 bases aligning to TRBD2. Germline CDR1 reads SGHKS; CDR2 reads YYEKEE (reference sequence). The CDR3 contains 15 residues. The ends lost 0 bases at V and 7 bases at J; junction bases unmatched: 6. The chain's CDR3 is CASSLDSSGGLEQYF. For the CDR3, the DNA is TGTGCCAGCAGCTTGGATTCTAGCGGGGGGCTGGAGCAGTACTTC.